This TCR beta chain was captured by sequencing in a study of cytomegalovirus exposure and HLA in healthy donors. Study findings and constraints: Using the classifier, cytomegalovirus status was reportedly diagnosed with high specificity and sensitivity.

V lost 0 bases and J lost 2, with 8 bases in between. From germline, CDR1 is GTSNPN and CDR2 SVGIG (reference sequence). The CDR3 length is 13 residues. This clone was detected a few times. The antigen is unknown. The sample holds other DNA sequences that translate to the same CDR3. A multiplex PCR was run with 60 Vbeta primers and 13 Jbeta primers. Some clones are missing from TCRdb's copy, which holds only in-frame ones; the method was immunoSEQ multiplex PCR. In the table there are around 180,000 clones, about 72% of which are singletons. The sequence came from a girl aged 5-17 years in good health and CMV-seronegative. The chain has TRBV30 and TRBJ2-7; D unclear. The sequenced sample consisted of PBMCs. CDR3 sequence reads: CAWSVRGAYEQYF. As DNA, the CDR3 is TGTGCCTGGAGTGTACGAGGTGCCTACGAGCAGTACTTC.